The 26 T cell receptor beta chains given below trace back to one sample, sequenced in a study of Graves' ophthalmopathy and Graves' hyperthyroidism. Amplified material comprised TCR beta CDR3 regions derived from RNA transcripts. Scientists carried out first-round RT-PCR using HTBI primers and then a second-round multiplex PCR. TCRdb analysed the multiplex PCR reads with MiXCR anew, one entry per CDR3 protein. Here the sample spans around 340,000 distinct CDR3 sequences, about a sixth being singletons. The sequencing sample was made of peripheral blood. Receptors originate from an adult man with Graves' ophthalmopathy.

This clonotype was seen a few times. The CDR3 region is CASSWSIRDRSDIAQYF. CDR3 sequence (DNA): TGCGCCAGCAGCTGGAGCATCCGGGACAGGAGTGACATAGCCCAGTACTTC. V usage is TRBV5-1 and J usage is TRBJ2-5; 8 bases agree with TRBD1. The CDR3 loop spans 17 amino acids. Germline lookup yields CDR1 SGHRS and CDR2 YFSETQ. V lost 3 bases and J lost 9; bases outside the gene matches: 19. The entire variable domain, with the rest obtained from reference TRBV5-1 and TRBJ2-5, is as follows: KAGVTQTPRYLIKTRGQQVTLSCSPISGHRSVSWYQQTPGQGLQFLFEYFSETQRNKGNFPGRFSGRQFSNSRSEMNVSTLELGDSALYLCASSWSIRDRSDIAQYFGPGTRLLVL.

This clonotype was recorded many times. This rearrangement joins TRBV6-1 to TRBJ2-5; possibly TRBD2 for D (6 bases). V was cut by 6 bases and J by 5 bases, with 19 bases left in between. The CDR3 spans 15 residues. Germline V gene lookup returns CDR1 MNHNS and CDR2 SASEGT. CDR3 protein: CASRTTIGSLETQYF. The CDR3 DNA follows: TGTGCCAGCAGGACGACTATCGGGAGTCTGGAGACCCAGTACTTC.

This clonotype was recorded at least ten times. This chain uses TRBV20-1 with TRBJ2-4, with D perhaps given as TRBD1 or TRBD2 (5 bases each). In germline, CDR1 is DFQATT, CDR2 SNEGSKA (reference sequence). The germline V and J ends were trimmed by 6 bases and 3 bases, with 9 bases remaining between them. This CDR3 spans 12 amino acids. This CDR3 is CSAGDDKNIQYF. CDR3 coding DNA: TGCAGTGCCGGGGACGACAAAAACATTCAGTACTTC.

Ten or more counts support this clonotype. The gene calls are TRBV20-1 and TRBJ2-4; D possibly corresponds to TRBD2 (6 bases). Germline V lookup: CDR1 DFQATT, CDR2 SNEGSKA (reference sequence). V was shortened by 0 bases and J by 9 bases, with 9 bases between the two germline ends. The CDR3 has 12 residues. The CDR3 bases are TGCAGTGCTAGAGAGACTAGTGTCATTCAGTACTTC. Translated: CSARETSVIQYF.

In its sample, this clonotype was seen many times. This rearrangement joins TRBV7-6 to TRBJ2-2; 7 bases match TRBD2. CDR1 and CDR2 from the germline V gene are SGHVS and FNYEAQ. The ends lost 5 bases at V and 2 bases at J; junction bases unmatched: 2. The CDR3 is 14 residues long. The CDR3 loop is CASSGGGNTGELFF. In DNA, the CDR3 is TGTGCCAGCAGCGGGGGGGGTAACACCGGGGAGCTGTTTTTT.

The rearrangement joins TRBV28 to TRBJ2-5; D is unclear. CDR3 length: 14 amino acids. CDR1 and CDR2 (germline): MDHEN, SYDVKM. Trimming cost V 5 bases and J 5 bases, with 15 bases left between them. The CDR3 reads CASSPFLTLETQYF. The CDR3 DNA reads TGTGCCAGCAGTCCTTTTTTGACTCTGGAGACCCAGTACTTC.

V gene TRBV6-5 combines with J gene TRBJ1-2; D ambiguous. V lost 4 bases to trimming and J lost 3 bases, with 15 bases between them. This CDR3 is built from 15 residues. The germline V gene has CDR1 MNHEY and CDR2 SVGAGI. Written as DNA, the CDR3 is TGTGCCAGCAGTTTCGACCGCGGTGCGGACTATGGCTACACCTTC. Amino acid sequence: CASSFDRGADYGYTF.

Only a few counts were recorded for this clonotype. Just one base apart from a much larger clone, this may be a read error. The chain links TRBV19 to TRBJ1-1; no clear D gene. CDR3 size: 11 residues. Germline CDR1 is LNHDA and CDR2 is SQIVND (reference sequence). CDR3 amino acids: CAISIDGEAFF. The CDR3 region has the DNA TGTGCCATTAGTATAGATGGGGAAGCTTTCTTT. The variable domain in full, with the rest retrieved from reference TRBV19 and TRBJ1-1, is DGGITQSPKYLFRKEGQNVTLSCEQNLNHDAMYWYRQDPGQGLRLIYYSQIVNDFQKGDIAEGYSVSREKKESFPLTVTSAQKNPTAFYLCAISIDGEAFFGQGTRLTVV.

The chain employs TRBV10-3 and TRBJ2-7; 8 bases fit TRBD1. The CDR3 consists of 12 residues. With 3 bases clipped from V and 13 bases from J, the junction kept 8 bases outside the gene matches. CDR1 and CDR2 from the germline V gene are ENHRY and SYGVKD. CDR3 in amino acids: CAISEETGDSYF. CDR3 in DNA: TGTGCCATCAGTGAAGAGACAGGGGACTCCTACTTC.

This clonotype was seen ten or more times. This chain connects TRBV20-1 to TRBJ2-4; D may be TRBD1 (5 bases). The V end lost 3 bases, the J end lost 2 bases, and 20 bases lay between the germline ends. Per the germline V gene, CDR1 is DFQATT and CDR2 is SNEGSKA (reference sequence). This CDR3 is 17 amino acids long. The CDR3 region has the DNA TGCAGTGCTAGTCCGGTTGGGGCTGTTAAGACCAAAAACATTCAGTACTTC. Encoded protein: CSASPVGAVKTKNIQYF.

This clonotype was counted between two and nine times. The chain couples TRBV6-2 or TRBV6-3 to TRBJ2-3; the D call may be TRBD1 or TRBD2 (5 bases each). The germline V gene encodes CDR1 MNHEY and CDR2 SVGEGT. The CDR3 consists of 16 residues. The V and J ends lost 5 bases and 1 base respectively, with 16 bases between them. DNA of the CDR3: TGTGCCAGCAGTCCCCTCGGGGCGCGGGGCACAGATACGCAGTATTTT. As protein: CASSPLGARGTDTQYF.

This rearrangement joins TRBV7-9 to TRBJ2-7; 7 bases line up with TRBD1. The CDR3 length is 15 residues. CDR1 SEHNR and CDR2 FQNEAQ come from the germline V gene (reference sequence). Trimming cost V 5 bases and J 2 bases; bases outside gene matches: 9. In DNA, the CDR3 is TGTGCCAGCAGCCCCACGACAGGGATCCCCTACGAGCAGTACTTC. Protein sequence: CASSPTTGIPYEQYF.

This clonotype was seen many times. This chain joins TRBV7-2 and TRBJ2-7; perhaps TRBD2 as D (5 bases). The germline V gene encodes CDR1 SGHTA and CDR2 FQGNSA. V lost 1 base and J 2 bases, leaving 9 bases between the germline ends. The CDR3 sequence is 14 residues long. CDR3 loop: CASSLERLTYEQYF. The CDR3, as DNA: TGTGCCAGCAGCTTAGAGCGGTTAACCTACGAGCAGTACTTC.

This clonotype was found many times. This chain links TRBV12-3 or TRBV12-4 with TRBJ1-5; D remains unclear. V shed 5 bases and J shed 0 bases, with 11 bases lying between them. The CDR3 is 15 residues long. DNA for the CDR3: TGTGCCAGCAGTACTTACCAGTATAGCAATCAGCCCCAGCATTTT. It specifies CASSTYQYSNQPQHF.

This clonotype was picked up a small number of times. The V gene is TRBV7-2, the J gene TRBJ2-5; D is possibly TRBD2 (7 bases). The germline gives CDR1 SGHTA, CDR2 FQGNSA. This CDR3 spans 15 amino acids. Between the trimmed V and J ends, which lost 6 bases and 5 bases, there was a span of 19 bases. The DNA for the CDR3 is TGTGCCAGCAGTTCCAACCGGGGGGCCGGGGAGACCCAGTACTTC. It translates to CASSSNRGAGETQYF.

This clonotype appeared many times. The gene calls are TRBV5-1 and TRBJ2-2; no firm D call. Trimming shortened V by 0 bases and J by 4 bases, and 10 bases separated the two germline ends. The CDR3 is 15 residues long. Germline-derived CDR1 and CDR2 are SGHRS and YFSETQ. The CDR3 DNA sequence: TGCGCCAGCAGCTTGGACGGTATGAGCACCGGGGAGCTGTTTTTT. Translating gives CASSLDGMSTGELFF.

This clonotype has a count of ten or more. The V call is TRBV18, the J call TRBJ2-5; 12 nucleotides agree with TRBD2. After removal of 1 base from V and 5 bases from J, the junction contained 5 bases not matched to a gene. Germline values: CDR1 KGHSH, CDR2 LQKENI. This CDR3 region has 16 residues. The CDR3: CASSPLGLAGFETQYF. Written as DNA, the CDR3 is TGTGCCAGCTCACCACTCGGACTAGCGGGGTTTGAGACCCAGTACTTC.

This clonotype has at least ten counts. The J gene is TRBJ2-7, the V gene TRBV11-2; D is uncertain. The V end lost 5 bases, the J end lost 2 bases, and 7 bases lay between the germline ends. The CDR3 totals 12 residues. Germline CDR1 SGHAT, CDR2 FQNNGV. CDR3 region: CASSRFTYEQYF. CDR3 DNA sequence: TGTGCCAGCAGCCGATTCACCTACGAGCAGTACTTC.

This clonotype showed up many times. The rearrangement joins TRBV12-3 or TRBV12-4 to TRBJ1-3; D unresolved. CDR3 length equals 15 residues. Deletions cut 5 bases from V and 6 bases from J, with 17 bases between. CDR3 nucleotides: TGTGCCAGCAGTGCCCAGTGGTCTCTGGTAAACACCATATATTTT. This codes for CASSAQWSLVNTIYF.

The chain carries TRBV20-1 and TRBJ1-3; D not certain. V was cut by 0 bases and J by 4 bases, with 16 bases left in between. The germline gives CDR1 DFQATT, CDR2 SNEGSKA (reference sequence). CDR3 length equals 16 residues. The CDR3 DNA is TGCAGTGCTAGAGACCCGCTCGGGATCGGGGGAAACACCATATATTTT. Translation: CSARDPLGIGGNTIYF.

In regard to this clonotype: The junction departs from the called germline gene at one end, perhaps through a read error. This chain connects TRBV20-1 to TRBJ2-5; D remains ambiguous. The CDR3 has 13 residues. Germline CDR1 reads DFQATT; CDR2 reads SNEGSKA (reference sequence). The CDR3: CSAIGRSQENQYF. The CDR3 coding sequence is TGCAGTGCCATCGGACGGAGCCAAGAGAACCAGTACTTC.

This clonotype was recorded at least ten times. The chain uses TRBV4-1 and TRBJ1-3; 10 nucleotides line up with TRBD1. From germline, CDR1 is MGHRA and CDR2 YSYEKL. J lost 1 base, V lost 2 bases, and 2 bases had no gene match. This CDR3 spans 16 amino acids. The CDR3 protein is CASSQRQGASGNTIYF. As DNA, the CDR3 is TGCGCCAGCAGCCAAAGACAGGGGGCATCTGGAAACACCATATATTTT.

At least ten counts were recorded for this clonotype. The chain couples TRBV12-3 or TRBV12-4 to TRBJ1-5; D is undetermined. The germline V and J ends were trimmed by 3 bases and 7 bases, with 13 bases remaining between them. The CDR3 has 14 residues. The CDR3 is CASSFFAAGQPQHF. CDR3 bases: TGTGCCAGCAGTTTTTTTGCTGCGGGGCAGCCCCAGCATTTT.

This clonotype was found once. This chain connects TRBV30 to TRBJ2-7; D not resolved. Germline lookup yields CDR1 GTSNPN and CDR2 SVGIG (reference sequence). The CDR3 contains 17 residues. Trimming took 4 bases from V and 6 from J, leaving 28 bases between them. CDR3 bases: TGTGCCTGGACCGGAACTGGACGTAGTTTGATTACCTCCGAGCAGTACTTC. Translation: CAWTGTGRSLITSEQYF. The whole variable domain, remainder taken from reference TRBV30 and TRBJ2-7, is SQTIHQWPATLVQPVGSPLSLECTVEGTSNPNLYWYRQAAGRGLQLLFYSVGIGQISSEVPQNLSASRPQDRQFILSSKKLLLSDSGFYLCAWTGTGRSLITSEQYFGPGTRLTVT.

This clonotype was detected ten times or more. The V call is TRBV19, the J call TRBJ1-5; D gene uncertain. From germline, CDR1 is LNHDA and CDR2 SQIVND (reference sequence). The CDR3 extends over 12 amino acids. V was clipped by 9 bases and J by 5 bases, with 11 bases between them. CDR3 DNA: TGTGCCAGCGCGTTGTGGGATCAGCCCCAGCATTTT. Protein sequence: CASALWDQPQHF.

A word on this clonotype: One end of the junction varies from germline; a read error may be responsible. The CDR3 here is CASTYVGGGYIF. The CDR3 nucleotides are TGTGCCAGCACTTACGTGGGAGGAGGCTACATCTTC. This chain joins TRBV6-2 or TRBV6-3 and TRBJ1-2; unclear D gene. The CDR3 is 12 amino acids. From germline, CDR1 is MNHEY and CDR2 SVGEGT.